This paragraph reports one T cell receptor beta chain. This clonotype was seen a few times. Its antigen is still unknown. No clone much larger than this one lies a single base away; base qualities are absent. The data belong to a study of T-cell reconstitution after alpha-beta-depleted transplantation in children (dated by TCRdb to 2015 to 2016). Background for the entire study: Using TCR repertoire profiling, the study quantitatively followed how T-cell immune reconstitution unfolded in children after TCRalphabeta/CD19-depleted allogeneic hematopoietic cell transplantation.

Relative to germline, V is missing 4 bases and J is missing 4 bases, with 6 bases of the junction outside any gene match. CDR1 and CDR2 (SGHRS, YFSETQ) derive from the germline V gene. The CDR3 starts with the cysteine, ends with the phenylalanine, and has 15 residues. The sequence is cut down to CDR3 DNA, 45 bases in frame from base 1. To prepare the library, PCR was applied. TCRdb names Illumina HiSeq 2500 as the instrument used. Molecular barcoding was employed in the preparation of TCR libraries, with unique molecular identifiers being used to normalize TCRbeta repertoire quantification. TCRdb reworked the public reads: Q25 trimming with fastp, MiXCR clone assembly, productive beta chains retained. Every entry covers one CDR3 protein and lists the most common genes and DNA from its rows. The sample profile shows 400,000 to 500,000 distinct CDR3 sequences; about a tenth of them were found once. Jointly, the top ten make up about 5% of the sample.

This receptor was obtained from a human donor who donated a stem cell graft to a child with acute myeloid leukemia. The chain links TRBV5-1 with TRBJ2-2, and 8 bases in between align with TRBD1. The sequencing used PBMCs from the stem cell graft donor, collected from the stem cell graft. The sequenced DNA is TGCGCCAGCAGCCAGGACAGGGCTATCACCGGGGAGCTGTTTTTT. The resulting protein is CASSQDRAITGELFF.